The entry that follows covers one T cell receptor beta chain sequence. What it binds is not known. The length of the CDR3 is 14 residues. A multiplex PCR was run with 60 Vbeta primers and 13 Jbeta primers. In the study's own analysis: A later analysis counted 80 million or so unique TCR beta chains, around 10 million shared. Measured with immunoSEQ multiplex PCR; TCRdb has only the in-frame clones, and not every one. V and J calls plus clone size are reproduced from that table; the DNA served to infer D and trimming. The sample carries roughly 100,000 clones, approximately 82% recorded once. This sample was taken from a study of cytomegalovirus exposure and HLA in healthy donors. Whole-study results and caveats: Under in vitro conditions, a few CMV-associated chains were confirmed as specific for CMV antigens. CMV serostatus was the only recorded immune exposure for donors.

The chain combines TRBV21-1 with TRBJ1-2; the DNA was not compared with TRBD1, the D call given in the table. TRBV21-1 is marked as a pseudogene. The sample consisted of PBMCs. The clonotype originates from a female donor in good health and CMV-seropositive. The CDR3 nucleotides are TGTGCCAGCAGCAAAGTCCAGGGGGTGAATGGCTACACCTTC. Translation gives CASSKVQGVNGYTF.